One TCR beta chain is described in this entry. Treatment reported: randomized to nivolumab then ipilimumab (arm A) or the reverse (arm B). DNA-damaging chemotherapy had not been given to any patient beforehand. Live CD3+CD8+ CD19− CD56− cells were sorted from PBMCs. Sequencing was performed with immunoSEQ multiplex PCR; in TCRdb, only in-frame clones are kept and a portion is missing. The table shows approximately 23,000 clones, with roughly 80% occurring only once. Germline V gene sequence: CDR1 MDHEN, CDR2 SYDVKM. The CDR3 spans 11 residues. V dropped 5 bases and J dropped 4 bases, with 6 bases sitting between them. This entry is derived from a study of sequential checkpoint blockade in melanoma. Whole-study context: Patients were randomized 1:1 to nivolumab-then-ipilimumab or ipilimumab-then-nivolumab first-line. Both treatment sequences were followed by maintenance nivolumab.

The receptor comes from a human donor with melanoma. The J gene is TRBJ2-7, the V gene TRBV28; D is uncertain. The specimen was CD8+ T cells sorted from blood (inferred from file names), collected from a patient given nivolumab and ipilimumab in sequence. CDR3 protein: CASSPAYEQYF. In DNA, the CDR3 is TGTGCCAGCAGTCCCGCGTACGAGCAGTACTTC.